This T cell receptor beta chain was captured by sequencing in a study of beta chain features in type 1 diabetes. Study background: Cell yields, age and gender were similar between patients and healthy donors. In all, roughly 98,000,000 sorted cells from all samples were analyzed. Study outcomes and limitations: Diminished insertions and augmented deletions at VDJ junctions characterized type 1 diabetes patients. All four CD4+ subsets from Type 1 diabetes patients carried moderately but significantly shorter TCRB CDR3s. Patients' naive, central memory and regulatory TCRB repertoires appeared more alike than those of healthy donors.

This clone was found a few times. The antigen is unknown. Sequenced material consisted of expressed TCRB transcripts (all of the isolated RNA was reverse transcribed). Measured with immunoSEQ multiplex PCR; TCRdb has only the in-frame clones, and not every one. Found here are more than 250,000 clones, roughly 20% of them singletons; the top ten hold less than 0.03%. This TCR was sampled from a woman aged 40 to 50 with type 1 diabetes. The sequenced material came from naive CD4+ T cells from blood.

CDR3 nucleotides: TGTGCCAGCTCACCGGACATTAATCAGCCCCAGCATTTT. Translation gives CASSPDINQPQHF. The chain combines TRBV18 with TRBJ1-5; D might be TRBD1 (5 bases). V lost 3 bases, J lost 4 bases, and 7 bases lay in between. Germline CDR1 is KGHSH and CDR2 is LQKENI. This CDR3 contains 13 residues.